The rows below give T cell receptor beta chains drawn from one sample of a study of post-analysis software for immune sequencing data. Each CDR3 protein gets one entry after TCRdb re-called the PCR reads with MiXCR. The table has roughly 580,000 distinct CDR3 sequences, 40% to 50% seen once. The material sequenced was blood. These receptors were taken from a girl aged 10 to 17 with multiple sclerosis. Both conserved end residues are part of each CDR3. The order of the fields is V gene, clone size, D gene, J gene, CDR3 DNA, CDR3 protein. A D gene is named only where the DNA matches it firmly. Only part of the rows carry a size: once, few, many, or a class if the clone is expanded.

V gene: TRBV28
clone size: .
D gene: .
J gene: TRBJ1-2
CDR3 DNA: TGTGCCAGCAGGCCAGGGACCTTCTATGGCTACACCTTC
CDR3 protein: CASRPGTFYGYTF

V gene: TRBV5-1
clone size: .
D gene: TRBD2
J gene: TRBJ2-1
CDR3 DNA: TGCGCCAGCAGAGAAGAACCGGGACTAGCGGGAGGAGAGCAGTTCTTC
CDR3 protein: CASREEPGLAGGEQFF

V gene: TRBV6-5
clone size: .
D gene: .
J gene: TRBJ2-7
CDR3 DNA: TGTGCCAGCAGTTACTCCTGGGGTAGCGAGCAGTACTTC
CDR3 protein: CASSYSWGSEQYF

V gene: TRBV6-2/TRBV6-3
clone size: .
D gene: TRBD2
J gene: TRBJ2-5
CDR3 DNA: TGTGCCAGCAGATCACATCCGGGACTAAGGGCAGAGACCCAGTACTTC
CDR3 protein: CASRSHPGLRAETQYF

V gene: TRBV7-9
clone size: .
D gene: .
J gene: TRBJ1-2
CDR3 DNA: TGTGCCAGCAGCTTTAATCTCCCCGACTATGGCTACACCTTC
CDR3 protein: CASSFNLPDYGYTF

V gene: TRBV7-9
clone size: few
D gene: .
J gene: TRBJ2-7
CDR3 DNA: TGTGCCAGCAGCTTAGGAGGACTCCAGCCCTACGAGCAGTACTTC
CDR3 protein: CASSLGGLQPYEQYF

V gene: TRBV18
clone size: .
D gene: TRBD1
J gene: TRBJ1-1
CDR3 DNA: TGTGCCAGCTCACCACCATGGGCGACCGGGACAGGACGCACTGAAGCTTTCTTT
CDR3 protein: CASSPPWATGTGRTEAFF

V gene: TRBV24-1
clone size: many
D gene: .
J gene: TRBJ2-1
CDR3 DNA: TGTGCCACCAGTGACCTTTCTCCCTCGGACGATGAGCAGTTCTTC
CDR3 protein: CATSDLSPSDDEQFF

V gene: TRBV20-1
clone size: .
D gene: TRBD1
J gene: TRBJ1-5
CDR3 DNA: TGCAGTGCTAGAAGGACAGGGGTCAATCAGCCCCAGCATTTT
CDR3 protein: CSARRTGVNQPQHF

V gene: TRBV6-2/TRBV6-3
clone size: few
D gene: .
J gene: TRBJ1-5
CDR3 DNA: TGTGCCAGCAGTTACTCTTTTTTGGTGCAGCCCCAGCATTTT
CDR3 protein: CASSYSFLVQPQHF

V gene: TRBV10-3
clone size: .
D gene: .
J gene: TRBJ2-1
CDR3 DNA: TGTGCCACCAGTGACCCTCTCCTAGGCCCATCCTCCCACAATGAGCAGTTCTTC
CDR3 protein: CATSDPLLGPSSHNEQFF

V gene: TRBV7-2
clone size: few
D gene: .
J gene: TRBJ2-4
CDR3 DNA: TGTGCCAGCAGCCCCCCATCAGGGAGCCAAAACATTCAGTACTTC
CDR3 protein: CASSPPSGSQNIQYF

V gene: TRBV20-1
clone size: .
D gene: .
J gene: TRBJ2-7
CDR3 DNA: TGCAGTGCTAGAGCCCCAGACGGCCCGGTAGGCGAGCAGTACTTC
CDR3 protein: CSARAPDGPVGEQYF

V gene: TRBV2
clone size: few
D gene: .
J gene: TRBJ1-1
CDR3 DNA: TGTGCCAGCAATCGGGGGACGCCGGAAGCTTTCTTT
CDR3 protein: CASNRGTPEAFF

V gene: TRBV20-1
clone size: .
D gene: TRBD1
J gene: TRBJ1-2
CDR3 DNA: TGCAGTGCTATAAGAACAGGGGTCCGCTATGGCTACACCTTC
CDR3 protein: CSAIRTGVRYGYTF

V gene: TRBV5-1
clone size: .
D gene: .
J gene: TRBJ2-3
CDR3 DNA: TGCGCCAGCAGCTTTACGGGGGCGGAAGATACGCAGTATTTT
CDR3 protein: CASSFTGAEDTQYF

V gene: TRBV5-1
clone size: .
D gene: .
J gene: TRBJ2-3
CDR3 DNA: TGCGCCAGTACCCCATCAATCTACGGAGGCACAGATACGCAGTATTTT
CDR3 protein: CASTPSIYGGTDTQYF

V gene: TRBV24-1
clone size: few
D gene: .
J gene: TRBJ2-7
CDR3 DNA: TGTGCCACCAGTGATTTGGCGGGCGAGCAGTACTTC
CDR3 protein: CATSDLAGEQYF

V gene: TRBV12-3/TRBV12-4
clone size: .
D gene: TRBD2
J gene: TRBJ2-3
CDR3 DNA: TGTGCCAGCAGTTTAGCGGGAGGGCCCTCGCAGTATTTT
CDR3 protein: CASSLAGGPSQYF

V gene: TRBV4-2
clone size: .
D gene: .
J gene: TRBJ1-2
CDR3 DNA: TGTGCCAGCAGCCCGACCGGGAGCTCTAACTATGGCTACACCTTC
CDR3 protein: CASSPTGSSNYGYTF

V gene: TRBV20-1
clone size: few
D gene: TRBD1
J gene: TRBJ2-3
CDR3 DNA: TGCAGTGTCCCCGGGACAGTGGCCACAGATACGCAGTATTTT
CDR3 protein: CSVPGTVATDTQYF

V gene: TRBV5-1
clone size: many
D gene: .
J gene: TRBJ2-1
CDR3 DNA: TGCGCCAGCAGCCTACGGACTCCAGGGGATGAGCAGTTCTTC
CDR3 protein: CASSLRTPGDEQFF

V gene: TRBV5-1
clone size: .
D gene: .
J gene: TRBJ2-7
CDR3 DNA: TGCGCCAGCAGCCCCCGGGACGCAGCCTACAATGAGCAGTACTTC
CDR3 protein: CASSPRDAAYNEQYF

V gene: TRBV5-1
clone size: once
D gene: .
J gene: TRBJ1-4
CDR3 DNA: TGCGCCAGCAGCTCAGGACAGTTTAATGAAAAACTGTTTTTT
CDR3 protein: CASSSGQFNEKLFF

V gene: TRBV29-1
clone size: few
D gene: TRBD1
J gene: TRBJ1-1
CDR3 DNA: TGCAGCGCCTGGACAGGCGGGAACACTGAAGCTTTCTTT
CDR3 protein: CSAWTGGNTEAFF

V gene: TRBV20-1
clone size: .
D gene: .
J gene: TRBJ2-7
CDR3 DNA: TGCATTTTCGGGGGCGGGGGTTCCTACGAGCAGTACTTC
CDR3 protein: CIFGGGGSYEQYF

V gene: TRBV7-9
clone size: few
D gene: .
J gene: TRBJ2-3
CDR3 DNA: TGTGCCAGCAGCTCACCGGGTCTCACAGATACGCAGTATTTT
CDR3 protein: CASSSPGLTDTQYF

V gene: TRBV6-6
clone size: few
D gene: .
J gene: TRBJ1-1
CDR3 DNA: TGTGCCAGCAGCTCCATGTCTGAAGCTTTCTTT
CDR3 protein: CASSSMSEAFF

V gene: TRBV6-5
clone size: few
D gene: .
J gene: TRBJ1-1
CDR3 DNA: TGTGCCAGCAGTCCCCCAGCGGGGGGGGACACTGAAGCTTTCTTT
CDR3 protein: CASSPPAGGDTEAFF

V gene: TRBV5-1
clone size: few
D gene: .
J gene: TRBJ2-1
CDR3 DNA: TGCGCCAGCAGCCCTTCCGCCGCTGAGCAGTTCTTC
CDR3 protein: CASSPSAAEQFF

V gene: TRBV7-8
clone size: .
D gene: .
J gene: TRBJ2-1
CDR3 DNA: TGTGCCAGCAGCTTAGCCACCACCTATTTCTACAATGAGCAGTTCTTC
CDR3 protein: CASSLATTYFYNEQFF

V gene: TRBV7-2
clone size: .
D gene: TRBD2
J gene: TRBJ2-7
CDR3 DNA: TGTGCCAGCAGCTTAGCGGGCGGGGGGGCGAAAGAGCAGTACTTC
CDR3 protein: CASSLAGGGAKEQYF

V gene: TRBV19
clone size: .
D gene: .
J gene: TRBJ2-1
CDR3 DNA: TGTGCCAGTAGTATAGAGCGGGGCACCGAGCAGTTCTTC
CDR3 protein: CASSIERGTEQFF

V gene: TRBV12-3/TRBV12-4
clone size: .
D gene: .
J gene: TRBJ1-1
CDR3 DNA: TGTGCCAGCAGTTTATACAGGCGGAACACTGAAGCTTTCTTT
CDR3 protein: CASSLYRRNTEAFF

V gene: TRBV6-5
clone size: .
D gene: TRBD2
J gene: TRBJ2-7
CDR3 DNA: TGTGCCACCTACGGGACTAGTGCCTACGAGCAGTACTTC
CDR3 protein: CATYGTSAYEQYF

V gene: TRBV4-1
clone size: .
D gene: .
J gene: TRBJ2-7
CDR3 DNA: TGCGCCAGCAGCAAAGGACCGATTAATTACGAGCAGTACTTC
CDR3 protein: CASSKGPINYEQYF

V gene: TRBV7-6
clone size: many
D gene: .
J gene: TRBJ2-7
CDR3 DNA: TGTGCCAGCAGCGTCGAAGGGGGTCTGAGGGGCGAGCAGTACTTC
CDR3 protein: CASSVEGGLRGEQYF

V gene: TRBV5-1
clone size: .
D gene: .
J gene: TRBJ2-3
CDR3 DNA: TGCGCCAGCAGCTCCCGGTTCGAGGGAGATACGCAGTATTTT
CDR3 protein: CASSSRFEGDTQYF

V gene: TRBV29-1
clone size: few
D gene: .
J gene: TRBJ2-4
CDR3 DNA: TGCAGCGCCCGGGGTTCGGGTGTGCAGTACTTC
CDR3 protein: CSARGSGVQYF

V gene: TRBV12-3/TRBV12-4
clone size: .
D gene: .
J gene: TRBJ1-2
CDR3 DNA: TGTGCCAGCACCCCGGGACATTCGAACTATGGCTACACCTTC
CDR3 protein: CASTPGHSNYGYTF

V gene: TRBV28
clone size: .
D gene: TRBD1
J gene: TRBJ2-3
CDR3 DNA: TGTGCCAGCAGTAGAGGGACAGGGGGACACCCCGCAGATACGCAGTATTTT
CDR3 protein: CASSRGTGGHPADTQYF

V gene: TRBV5-1
clone size: .
D gene: TRBD1
J gene: TRBJ2-7
CDR3 DNA: TGCGCCAGCAGCTCCTTACCCGGGACAGGAAGAAACGAGCAGTACTTC
CDR3 protein: CASSSLPGTGRNEQYF

V gene: TRBV20-1
clone size: .
D gene: TRBD2
J gene: TRBJ2-1
CDR3 DNA: TGCAGTGCTAGAGAACTAGCGAGCTCCTACAATGAGCAGTTCTTC
CDR3 protein: CSARELASSYNEQFF

V gene: TRBV12-3/TRBV12-4
clone size: few
D gene: TRBD2
J gene: TRBJ2-5
CDR3 DNA: TGTGCCAGCAGTACTAGCGGGGGGCCAGGGATGGAGACCCAGTACTTC
CDR3 protein: CASSTSGGPGMETQYF

V gene: TRBV4-1
clone size: .
D gene: TRBD1
J gene: TRBJ1-1
CDR3 DNA: TGCGCCAGCAGCACAGGGGGTACGTTGAACACTGAAGCTTTCTTT
CDR3 protein: CASSTGGTLNTEAFF

V gene: TRBV2
clone size: .
D gene: .
J gene: TRBJ2-7
CDR3 DNA: TGTGCCAGCAGCTTGGGACCAGCCCTCGAGCAGTACTTC
CDR3 protein: CASSLGPALEQYF